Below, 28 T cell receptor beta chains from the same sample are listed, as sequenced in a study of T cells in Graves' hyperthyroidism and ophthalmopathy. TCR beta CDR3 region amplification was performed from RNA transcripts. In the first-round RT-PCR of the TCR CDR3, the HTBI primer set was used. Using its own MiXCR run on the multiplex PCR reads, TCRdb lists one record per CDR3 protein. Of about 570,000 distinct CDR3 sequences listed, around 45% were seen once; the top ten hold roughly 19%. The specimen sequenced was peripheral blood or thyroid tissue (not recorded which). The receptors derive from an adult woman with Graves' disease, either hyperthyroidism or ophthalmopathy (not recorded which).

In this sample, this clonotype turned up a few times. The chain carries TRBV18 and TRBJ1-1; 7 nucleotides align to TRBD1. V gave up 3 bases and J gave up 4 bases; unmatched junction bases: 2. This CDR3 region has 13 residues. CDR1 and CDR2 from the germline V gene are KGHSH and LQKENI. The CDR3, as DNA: TGTGCCAGCTCACCCGGGACAGCCACTGAAGCTTTCTTT. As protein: CASSPGTATEAFF.

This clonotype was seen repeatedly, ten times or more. The CDR3 DNA reads as TGTGCCAGCAGCTTATCCAGGGGGGCCGGGGAGCTGTTTTTT. Translation gives CASSLSRGAGELFF. This chain uses TRBV7-8 with TRBJ2-2; tentatively, D is TRBD1 (7 bases). Germline loops: CDR1 SGHVS, CDR2 FQNEAQ. Trimming pared 2 bases from V and 6 bases from J, leaving 10 bases between. This CDR3 region has 14 residues.

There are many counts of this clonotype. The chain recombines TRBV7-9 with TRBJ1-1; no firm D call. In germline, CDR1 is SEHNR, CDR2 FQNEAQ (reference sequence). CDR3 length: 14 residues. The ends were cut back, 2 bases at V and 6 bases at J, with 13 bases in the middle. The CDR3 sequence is CASSLISGVAEAFF. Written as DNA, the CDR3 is TGTGCCAGCAGCTTAATCAGCGGTGTTGCTGAAGCTTTCTTT.

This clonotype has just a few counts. CDR3 in amino acids: CAWRLSRDRGSPLHF. The CDR3 DNA is TGTGCCTGGAGGCTGTCTCGGGACAGGGGTTCACCCCTCCACTTT. This sequence joins TRBV30 and TRBJ1-6; 10 nucleotides align to TRBD1. The CDR3 loop spans 15 amino acids. V shed 3 bases and J 9 bases; nucleotides not matched to a gene: 8. Germline V CDR1 and CDR2: GTSNPN, SVGIG (reference sequence).

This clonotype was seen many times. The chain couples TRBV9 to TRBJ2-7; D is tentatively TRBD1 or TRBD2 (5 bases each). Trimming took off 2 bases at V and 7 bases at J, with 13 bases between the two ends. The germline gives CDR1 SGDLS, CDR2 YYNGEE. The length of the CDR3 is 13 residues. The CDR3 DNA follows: TGTGCCAGCAGCGTTGGTTTGGGGGTGGAGCAGTACTTC. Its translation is CASSVGLGVEQYF.

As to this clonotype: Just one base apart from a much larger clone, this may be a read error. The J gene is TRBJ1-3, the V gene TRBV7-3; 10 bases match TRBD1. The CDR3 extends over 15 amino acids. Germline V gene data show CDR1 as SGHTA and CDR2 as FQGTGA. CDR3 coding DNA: TGTGCCTGGGCCCCCTGGGACAGGGGTGGAACCACCATATATTTT. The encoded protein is CAWAPWDRGGTTIYF.

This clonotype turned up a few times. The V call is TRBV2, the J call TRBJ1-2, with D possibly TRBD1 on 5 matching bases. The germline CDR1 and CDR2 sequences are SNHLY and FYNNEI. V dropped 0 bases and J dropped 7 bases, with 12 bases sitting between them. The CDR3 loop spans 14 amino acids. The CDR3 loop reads CASSEAGGGSGYTF. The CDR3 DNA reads TGTGCCAGCAGTGAAGCGGGCGGGGGGTCTGGCTACACCTTC.

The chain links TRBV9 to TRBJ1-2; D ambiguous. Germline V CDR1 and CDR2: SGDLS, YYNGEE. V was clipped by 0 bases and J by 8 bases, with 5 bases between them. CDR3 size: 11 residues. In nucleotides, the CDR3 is TGTGCCAGCAGCGTAGGTGAAGGCTACACCTTC. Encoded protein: CASSVGEGYTF.

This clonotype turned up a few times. CDR3 DNA sequence: TGTGCCATCAGCGCACGAGGGGGGACTGAAGCTTTCTTT. This gives the protein CAISARGGTEAFF. V and J are TRBV10-3 and TRBJ1-1, with D possibly matching TRBD1 (6 bases). The germline V gene has CDR1 ENHRY and CDR2 SYGVKD. V lost 6 bases, J lost 5 bases, and 13 bases lay in between. CDR3 length: 13 residues.

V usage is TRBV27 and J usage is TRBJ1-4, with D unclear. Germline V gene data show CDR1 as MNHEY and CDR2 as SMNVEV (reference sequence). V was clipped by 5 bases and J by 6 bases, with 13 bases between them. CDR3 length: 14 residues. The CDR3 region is CASSLSGNHEKLFF. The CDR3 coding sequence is TGTGCCAGCAGTCTCTCCGGGAACCATGAAAAACTGTTTTTT.

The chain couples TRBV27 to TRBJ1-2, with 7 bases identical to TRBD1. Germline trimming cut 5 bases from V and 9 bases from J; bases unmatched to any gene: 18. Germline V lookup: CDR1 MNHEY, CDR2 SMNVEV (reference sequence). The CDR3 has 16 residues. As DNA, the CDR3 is TGTGCCAGCAGTCTGACAGGGTTCCAGCTAAGGGAAAGCTACACCTTC. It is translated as CASSLTGFQLRESYTF.

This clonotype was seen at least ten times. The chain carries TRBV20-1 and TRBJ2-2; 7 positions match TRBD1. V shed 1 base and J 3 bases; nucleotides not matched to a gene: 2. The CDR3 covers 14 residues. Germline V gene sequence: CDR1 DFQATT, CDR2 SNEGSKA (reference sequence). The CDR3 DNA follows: TGCAGTGCTAGAGGCCAGGGGGACACCGGGGAGCTGTTTTTT. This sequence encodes CSARGQGDTGELFF.

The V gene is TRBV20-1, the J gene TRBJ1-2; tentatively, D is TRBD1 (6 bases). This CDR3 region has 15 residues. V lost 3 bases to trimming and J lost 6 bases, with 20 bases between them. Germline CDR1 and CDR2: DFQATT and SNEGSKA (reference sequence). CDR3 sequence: CSASLVLQGTDGYTF. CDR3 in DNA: TGCAGTGCTAGCCTTGTACTACAGGGCACGGATGGCTACACCTTC.

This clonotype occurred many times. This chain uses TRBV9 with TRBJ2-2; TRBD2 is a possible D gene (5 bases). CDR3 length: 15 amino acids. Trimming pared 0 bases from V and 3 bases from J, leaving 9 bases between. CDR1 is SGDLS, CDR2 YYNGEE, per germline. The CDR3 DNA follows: TGTGCCAGCAGCGTAGGAGCTAGCCACACCGGGGAGCTGTTTTTT. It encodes CASSVGASHTGELFF.

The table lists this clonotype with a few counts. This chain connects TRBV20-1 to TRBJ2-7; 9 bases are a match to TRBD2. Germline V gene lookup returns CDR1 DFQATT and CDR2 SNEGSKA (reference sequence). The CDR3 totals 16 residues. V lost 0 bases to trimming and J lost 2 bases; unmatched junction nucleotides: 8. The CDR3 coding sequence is TGCAGTGCTAGAGATTTGACTAGCGGTCGTACCTACGAGCAGTACTTC. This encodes CSARDLTSGRTYEQYF.

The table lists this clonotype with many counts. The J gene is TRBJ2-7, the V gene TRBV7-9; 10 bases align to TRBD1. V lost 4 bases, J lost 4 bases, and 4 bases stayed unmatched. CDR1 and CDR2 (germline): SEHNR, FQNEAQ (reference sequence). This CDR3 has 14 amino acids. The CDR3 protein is CASSWTGGSYEQYF. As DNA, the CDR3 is TGTGCCAGCAGCTGGACAGGGGGAAGTTACGAGCAGTACTTC.

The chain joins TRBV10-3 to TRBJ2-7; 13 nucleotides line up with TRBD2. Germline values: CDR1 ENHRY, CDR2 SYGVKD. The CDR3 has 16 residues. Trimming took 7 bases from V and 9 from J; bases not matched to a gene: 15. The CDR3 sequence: CAITPPGLAGSTGQYF. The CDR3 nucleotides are TGTGCCATCACCCCCCCGGGACTAGCGGGAAGTACTGGGCAGTACTTC.

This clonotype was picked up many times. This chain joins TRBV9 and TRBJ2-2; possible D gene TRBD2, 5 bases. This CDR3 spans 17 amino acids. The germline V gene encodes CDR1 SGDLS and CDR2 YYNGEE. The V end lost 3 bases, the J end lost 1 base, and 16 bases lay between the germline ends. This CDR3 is CASSATGRGKNTGELFF. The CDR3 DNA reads TGTGCCAGCAGCGCGACGGGTCGAGGGAAGAACACCGGGGAGCTGTTTTTT. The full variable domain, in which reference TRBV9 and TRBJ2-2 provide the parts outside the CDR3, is DSGVTQTPKHLITATGQRVTLRCSPRSGDLSVYWYQQSLDQGLQFLIQYYNGEERAKGNILERFSAQQFPDLHSELNLSSLELGDSALYFCASSATGRGKNTGELFFGEGSRLTVL.

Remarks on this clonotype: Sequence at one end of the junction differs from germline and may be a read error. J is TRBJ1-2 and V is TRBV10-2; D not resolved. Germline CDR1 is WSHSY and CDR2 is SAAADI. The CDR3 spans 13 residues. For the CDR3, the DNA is TGTGCCAGCGGGGTGGGGAGTGATACTGGCTACACCTTC. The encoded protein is CASGVGSDTGYTF.

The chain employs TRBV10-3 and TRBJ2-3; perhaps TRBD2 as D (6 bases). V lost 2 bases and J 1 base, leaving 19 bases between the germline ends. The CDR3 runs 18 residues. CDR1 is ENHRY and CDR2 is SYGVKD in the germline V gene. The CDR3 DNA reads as TGTGCCATCAGTGAGCCCGAGGGGAGGAGGCAACGCACAGATACGCAGTATTTT. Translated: CAISEPEGRRQRTDTQYF.

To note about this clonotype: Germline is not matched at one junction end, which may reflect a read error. The CDR3 DNA reads as TGTGCCAGCACCGACACGGCCTCTGGTAACATCATATATTTT. Translated: CASTDTASGNIIYF. The J gene is TRBJ1-3, the V gene TRBV2; D unresolved. The CDR3 runs to 14 residues. Germline V lookup: CDR1 SNHLY, CDR2 FYNNEI.

CDR3 region: CASKQHQGAGTEAFF. The CDR3 region has the DNA TGTGCCAGCAAACAACATCAGGGGGCCGGTACTGAAGCTTTCTTT. The chain combines TRBV12-3 or TRBV12-4 with TRBJ1-1; 8 bases fit TRBD1. J lost 5 bases, V lost 7 bases, and 12 bases had no gene match. The length of the CDR3 is 15 residues.

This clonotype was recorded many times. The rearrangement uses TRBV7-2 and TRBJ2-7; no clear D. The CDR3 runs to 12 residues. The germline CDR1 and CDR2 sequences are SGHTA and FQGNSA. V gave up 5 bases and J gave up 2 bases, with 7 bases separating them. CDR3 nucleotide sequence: TGTGCCAGCAGCCCCCGGACCTACGAGCAGTACTTC. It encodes CASSPRTYEQYF.

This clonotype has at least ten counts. The CDR3 loop is CASSFMGGSEYSYNSPLHF. The CDR3 DNA follows: TGTGCCAGCAGCTTTATGGGGGGATCTGAATACTCCTATAATTCACCCCTCCACTTT. The chain employs TRBV7-9 and TRBJ1-6, with TRBD1 as a possible D gene (5 bases). The CDR3 sequence is 19 residues long. V was shortened by 3 bases and J by 0 bases, with 18 bases between the two germline ends. CDR1 and CDR2 (germline): SEHNR, FQNEAQ (reference sequence).

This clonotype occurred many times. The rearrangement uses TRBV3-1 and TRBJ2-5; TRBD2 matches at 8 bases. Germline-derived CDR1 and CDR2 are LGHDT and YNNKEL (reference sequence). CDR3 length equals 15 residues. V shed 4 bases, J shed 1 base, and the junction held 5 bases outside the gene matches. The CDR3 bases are TGTGCCAGCAGCCTCCAAGCGGGAGCCCAAGAGACCCAGTACTTC. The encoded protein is CASSLQAGAQETQYF.

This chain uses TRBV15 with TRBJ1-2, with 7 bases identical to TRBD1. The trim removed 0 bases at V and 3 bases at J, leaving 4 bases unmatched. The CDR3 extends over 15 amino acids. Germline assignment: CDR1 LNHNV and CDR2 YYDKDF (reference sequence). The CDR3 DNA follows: TGTGCCACCAGCAGAGATCGAACAGGGGACTATGGCTACACCTTC. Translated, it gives CATSRDRTGDYGYTF. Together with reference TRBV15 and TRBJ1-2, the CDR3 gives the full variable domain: DAMVIQNPRYQVTQFGKPVTLSCSQTLNHNVMYWYQQKSSQAPKLLFHYYDKDFNNEADTPDNFQSRRPNTSFCFLDIRSPGLGDTAMYLCATSRDRTGDYGYTFGSGTRLTVV.

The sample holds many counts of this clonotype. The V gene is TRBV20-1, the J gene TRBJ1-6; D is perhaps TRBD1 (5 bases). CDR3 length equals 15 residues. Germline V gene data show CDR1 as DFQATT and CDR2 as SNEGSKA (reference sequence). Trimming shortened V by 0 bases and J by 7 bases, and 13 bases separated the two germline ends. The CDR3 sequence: CSARDPMGVNSPLHF. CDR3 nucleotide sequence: TGCAGTGCTAGAGATCCCATGGGGGTCAATTCACCCCTCCACTTT.

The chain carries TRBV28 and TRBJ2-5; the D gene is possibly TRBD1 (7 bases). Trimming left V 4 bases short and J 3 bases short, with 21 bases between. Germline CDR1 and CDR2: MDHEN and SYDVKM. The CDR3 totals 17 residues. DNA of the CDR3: TGTGCCAGCAGTTACTCGCGGTTCAGGGGGGATAAAGAGACCCAGTACTTC. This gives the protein CASSYSRFRGDKETQYF.